This note documents a single T cell receptor (beta chain) sequence. This specimen belongs to a study of T cells in women clearing cervical HPV infection. The method was immunoSEQ multiplex PCR; TCRdb's version includes in-frame clones alone and lacks a portion of them. This table lists around 31,000 clones. The clonotype was recovered from a woman aged 18 to 75 with a cervical HPV16 infection that either progressed to CIN3+ or cleared (not recorded which). Sequences were obtained from blood buffy coat.

The CDR3 bases that were read are TGTGCCAGCAGTACCCTGGGGCGGACCGGGGAG. This gives the protein CASSTLGRTGE. The entire CDR3 sequence reads CASSTLGRTGELFF. The V and J genes are TRBV6-2 or TRBV6-3 and TRBJ2-2; maybe TRBD1 (5 bases). The CDR3 goes on 3 residues after the read ends, and that part is filled in from the germline J gene. Trimming removed 5 bases from V and 5 bases from J, with 12 bases in between. Germline V CDR1 and CDR2: MNHEY, SVGEGT. The CDR3 is made up of 14 amino acids.